This T cell receptor (beta chain) was documented in a study of T cells in Graves' hyperthyroidism and ophthalmopathy. Amplification of TCR beta CDR3 regions used RNA as the template. In the first-round RT-PCR of the TCR CDR3, the HTBI primer set was used. TCRdb ran MiXCR on the multiplex PCR reads and lists one entry per CDR3 protein. The sample carries 640,000 or so distinct CDR3 sequences, about 15% recorded once. A few counts support this clonotype. The TCR comes from a woman between 40 and 50 years old with Graves' ophthalmopathy. Input material: blood.

Here the CDR3 reads CASTGQGGNQPQHF. CDR3 coding DNA: TGTGCCAGCACAGGGCAGGGAGGCAATCAGCCCCAGCATTTT. V gene TRBV19 combines with J gene TRBJ1-5; a weak D match, TRBD1 (6 bases). The V and J ends lost 9 bases and 2 bases respectively, with 14 bases between them. The CDR3 is 14 amino acids. Germline-derived CDR1 and CDR2 are LNHDA and SQIVND (reference sequence).